This T cell receptor (beta chain) was profiled in a study of T-cell reconstitution after alpha-beta-depleted transplantation in children. Unique molecular identifiers were incorporated into the prepared TCRbeta library. TCRdb re-derived calls from the PCR reads in MiXCR, one entry per CDR3 protein. The sample has about 370,000 distinct CDR3 sequences, over 20% seen once. Sequenced here: PBMCs from the stem cell graft donor, sampled from the stem cell graft. This TCR was recovered from a human donor who donated a stem cell graft to a child with acute myeloid leukemia.

The CDR3 DNA reads TGCAGCGTTGAGTTCTTCGGGATGACAGGGGGCCTCCACACCATATATTTT. Translation: CSVEFFGMTGGLHTIYF. V is TRBV29-1 and J is TRBJ1-3, with 10 nucleotides matching TRBD1. The CDR3 sequence is 17 residues long. Per germline, CDR1 SQVTM and CDR2 ANQGSEA. Trimming cost V 3 bases and J 8 bases; bases outside gene matches: 16.